Listed below are T cell receptor beta chains from one sample, sequenced in a study of cytomegalovirus exposure and HLA in healthy donors. Sequencing was performed with immunoSEQ multiplex PCR; in TCRdb, only in-frame clones are kept and a portion is missing. The top ten hold 0.35% to 0.4% of the sample, which has roughly 250,000 clones, 85% to 90% seen once. Input material: PBMCs. These receptors all come from a woman younger than 35 in good health and CMV-seronegative. Both conserved end residues are part of each CDR3. The order of the fields is D gene, V gene, J gene, clone size, CDR3 protein, CDR3 DNA. D genes are given only for firm matches. Expanded clones are given a class, and other clones once, few, many or no size at all.

D: NA
V: TRBV6-1
J: TRBJ1-5
size: NA
CDR3: CASSERGSFSNQPQHF
DNA: TGTGCCAGCAGTGAGCGAGGGTCCTTTAGCAATCAGCCCCAGCATTTT

D: TRBD1
V: TRBV5-1
J: TRBJ1-1
size: NA
CDR3: CASSIYTGGTEAFF
DNA: TGCGCCAGCAGCATATATACAGGGGGCACTGAAGCTTTCTTT

D: NA
V: TRBV6-5
J: TRBJ1-2
size: NA
CDR3: CASSYSSNYGYTF
DNA: TGTGCCAGCAGTTACAGCTCTAACTATGGCTACACCTTC

D: TRBD1
V: TRBV2
J: TRBJ2-3
size: NA
CDR3: CASFRDRGQDTQYF
DNA: TGTGCCAGTTTCCGGGACAGGGGGCAAGATACGCAGTATTTT

D: TRBD1
V: TRBV6-6
J: TRBJ2-1
size: NA
CDR3: CASSTGQGSYNEQFF
DNA: TGTGCCAGCAGTACCGGACAGGGCTCCTACAATGAGCAGTTCTTC

D: TRBD1
V: TRBV6-5
J: TRBJ2-3
size: NA
CDR3: CASSKGQGTDTQYF
DNA: TGTGCCAGCAGCAAAGGACAGGGGACAGATACGCAGTATTTT

D: NA
V: TRBV18
J: TRBJ1-3
size: NA
CDR3: CASSPPAGNTIYF
DNA: TGTGCCAGCTCACCTCCCGCGGGAAACACCATATATTTT

D: NA
V: TRBV5-6
J: TRBJ2-2
size: NA
CDR3: CASSLVGQIADTGELFF
DNA: TGTGCCAGCAGCTTGGTAGGCCAGATCGCGGACACCGGGGAGCTGTTTTTT

D: NA
V: TRBV27
J: TRBJ2-2
size: NA
CDR3: CASTRLGGTGELFF
DNA: TGTGCCAGTACGAGGTTGGGAGGCACCGGGGAGCTGTTTTTT

D: TRBD1
V: TRBV6-5
J: TRBJ1-2
size: NA
CDR3: CASSATGGDGYTF
DNA: TGTGCCAGCAGTGCAACAGGGGGCGATGGCTACACCTTC

D: TRBD2
V: TRBV27
J: TRBJ2-2
size: NA
CDR3: CASRTGGGTGELFF
DNA: TGTGCCAGCAGAACCGGGGGGGGAACCGGGGAGCTGTTTTTT

D: TRBD2
V: TRBV7-9
J: TRBJ2-7
size: NA
CDR3: CASSPSGGPTYEQYF
DNA: TGTGCCAGCAGCCCTAGCGGGGGGCCAACCTACGAGCAGTACTTC

D: TRBD1
V: TRBV6-1
J: TRBJ1-6
size: NA
CDR3: CASSAGQGINSPLHF
DNA: TGTGCCAGCAGTGCAGGACAGGGGATAAATTCACCCCTCCACTTT

D: TRBD2
V: TRBV18
J: TRBJ2-1
size: NA
CDR3: CASSRWGAGEDEQFF
DNA: TGTGCCAGCTCACGTTGGGGTGCGGGGGAGGATGAGCAGTTCTTC

D: NA
V: TRBV29-1
J: TRBJ2-7
size: NA
CDR3: CSALTGRSYEQYF
DNA: TGCAGCGCTCTGACAGGCAGGTCCTACGAGCAGTACTTC

D: TRBD2
V: TRBV27
J: TRBJ2-5
size: once
CDR3: CASSLGAGGSQETQYF
DNA: TGTGCCAGCAGTTTAGGTGCGGGGGGAAGCCAAGAGACCCAGTACTTC

D: NA
V: TRBV5-6
J: TRBJ2-2
size: NA
CDR3: CASSSRLDTGELFF
DNA: TGTGCCAGCAGCTCGCGGTTGGACACCGGGGAGCTGTTTTTT

D: TRBD1
V: TRBV19
J: TRBJ1-5
size: NA
CDR3: CASSARDSLQYSNQPQHF
DNA: TGTGCCAGTAGTGCCCGGGACAGCCTCCAATATAGCAATCAGCCCCAGCATTTT

D: NA
V: TRBV9
J: TRBJ1-2
size: NA
CDR3: CASSPDMLYNYGYTF
DNA: TGTGCCAGCAGCCCCGATATGCTCTACAACTATGGCTACACCTTC

D: NA
V: TRBV5-5
J: TRBJ1-6
size: NA
CDR3: CASSQDRNNSPLHF
DNA: TGTGCCAGCAGCCAAGACAGGAATAATTCACCCCTCCACTTT

D: NA
V: TRBV9
J: TRBJ2-1
size: once
CDR3: CASSVLSINEQFF
DNA: TGTGCCAGCAGCGTCCTATCGATCAATGAGCAGTTCTTC

D: NA
V: TRBV11-1
J: TRBJ1-6
size: NA
CDR3: CASSLEEGIGSPLHF
DNA: TGTGCCAGCAGCTTAGAGGAGGGCATCGGTTCACCCCTCCACTTT

D: NA
V: TRBV12-1
J: TRBJ1-4
size: NA
CDR3: CASSFGAVYEKLFF
DNA: TGTGCCAGCAGCTTTGGGGCAGTTTATGAAAAACTGTTTTTT

D: TRBD1
V: TRBV11-2
J: TRBJ1-1
size: NA
CDR3: CASSSNRGYTEAFF
DNA: TGTGCCAGCAGCTCGAACAGGGGATACACTGAAGCTTTCTTT

D: TRBD1
V: TRBV7-3
J: TRBJ1-2
size: NA
CDR3: CASSSGTGVYSKYGYTF
DNA: TGTGCCAGCAGCTCCGGGACAGGGGTATATAGTAAATATGGCTACACCTTC

D: NA
V: TRBV4-3
J: TRBJ2-2
size: NA
CDR3: CASSQGYGNTGELFF
DNA: TGCGCCAGCAGCCAAGGCTACGGGAACACCGGGGAGCTGTTTTTT

D: NA
V: TRBV27
J: TRBJ1-5
size: NA
CDR3: CASSGGYSNQPQHF
DNA: TGTGCCAGCTCGGGGGGCTATAGCAATCAGCCCCAGCATTTT

D: NA
V: TRBV7-9
J: TRBJ1-1
size: NA
CDR3: CASSFSIRAEAFF
DNA: TGTGCCAGCAGCTTTTCGATCCGAGCTGAAGCTTTCTTT

D: TRBD1
V: TRBV10-2
J: TRBJ1-5
size: NA
CDR3: CASSGQGQEPQHF
DNA: TGCGCCAGCAGTGGACAGGGGCAGGAGCCCCAGCATTTT

D: TRBD1
V: TRBV9
J: TRBJ2-7
size: NA
CDR3: CASSPMTGAYEQYF
DNA: TGTGCCAGCAGCCCGATGACAGGGGCCTACGAGCAGTACTTC

D: NA
V: TRBV6-5
J: TRBJ1-1
size: NA
CDR3: CASSYGRGWAEAFF
DNA: TGTGCCAGCAGTTACGGTCGGGGTTGGGCTGAAGCTTTCTTT

D: NA
V: TRBV30
J: TRBJ1-4
size: NA
CDR3: CAWSVLGGANEKLFF
DNA: TGTGCCTGGAGTGTACTGGGAGGAGCTAATGAAAAACTGTTTTTT

D: TRBD1
V: TRBV10-3
J: TRBJ1-3
size: NA
CDR3: CAISESGTGHSGNTIYF
DNA: TGTGCCATCAGTGAGTCGGGGACAGGGCACTCTGGAAACACCATATATTTT

D: NA
V: TRBV6-1
J: TRBJ1-5
size: NA
CDR3: CASSDVVAINQPQHF
DNA: TGTGCCAGCAGTGATGTCGTGGCCATAAATCAGCCCCAGCATTTT

D: NA
V: TRBV5-6
J: TRBJ2-1
size: NA
CDR3: CASSAQGDEQFF
DNA: TGTGCCAGCAGCGCTCAGGGCGATGAGCAGTTCTTC